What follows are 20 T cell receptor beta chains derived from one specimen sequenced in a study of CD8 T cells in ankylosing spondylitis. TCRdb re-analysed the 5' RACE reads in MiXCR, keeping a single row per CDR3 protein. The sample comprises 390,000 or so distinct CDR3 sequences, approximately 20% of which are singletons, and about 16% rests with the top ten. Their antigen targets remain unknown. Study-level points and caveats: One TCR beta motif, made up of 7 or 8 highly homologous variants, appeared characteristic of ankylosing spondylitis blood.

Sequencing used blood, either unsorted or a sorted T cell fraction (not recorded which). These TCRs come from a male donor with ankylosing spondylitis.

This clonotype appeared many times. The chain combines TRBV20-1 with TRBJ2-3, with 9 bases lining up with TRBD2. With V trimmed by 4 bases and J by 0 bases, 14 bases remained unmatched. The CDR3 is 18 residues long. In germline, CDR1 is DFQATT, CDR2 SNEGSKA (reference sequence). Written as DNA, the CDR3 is TGCAGTGCTAACAACCGACTAGCGGAAACCGCTAGCACAGATACGCAGTATTTT. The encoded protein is CSANNRLAETASTDTQYF.

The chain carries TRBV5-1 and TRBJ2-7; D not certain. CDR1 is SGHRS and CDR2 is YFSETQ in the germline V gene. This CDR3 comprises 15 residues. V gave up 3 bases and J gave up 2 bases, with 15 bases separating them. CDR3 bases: TGCGCCAGCAGCTCAAAGACACCCAAGGCCTACGAGCAGTACTTC. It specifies CASSSKTPKAYEQYF.

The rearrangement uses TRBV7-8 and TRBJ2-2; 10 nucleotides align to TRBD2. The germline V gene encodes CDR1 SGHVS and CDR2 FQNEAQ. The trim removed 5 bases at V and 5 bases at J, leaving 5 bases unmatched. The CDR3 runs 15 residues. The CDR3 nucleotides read TGTGCCAGCAGCCTTTGGACTAGCGGTACCGGGGAGCTGTTTTTT. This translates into CASSLWTSGTGELFF.

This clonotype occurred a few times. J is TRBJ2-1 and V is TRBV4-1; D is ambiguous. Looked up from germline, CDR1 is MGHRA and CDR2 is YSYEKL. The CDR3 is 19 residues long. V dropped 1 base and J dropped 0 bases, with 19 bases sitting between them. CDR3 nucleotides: TGCGCCAGCAGCCAAGTTATGATTGGCGCCCTTAGCTCCTACAATGAGCAGTTCTTC. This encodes CASSQVMIGALSSYNEQFF.

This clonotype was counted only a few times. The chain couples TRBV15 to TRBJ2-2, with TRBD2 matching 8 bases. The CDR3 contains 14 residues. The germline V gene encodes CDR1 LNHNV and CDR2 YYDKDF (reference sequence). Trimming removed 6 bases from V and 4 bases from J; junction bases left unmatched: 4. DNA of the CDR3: TGTGCCACCAGTAGCGGGATTATCACCGGGGAGCTGTTTTTT. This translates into CATSSGIITGELFF.

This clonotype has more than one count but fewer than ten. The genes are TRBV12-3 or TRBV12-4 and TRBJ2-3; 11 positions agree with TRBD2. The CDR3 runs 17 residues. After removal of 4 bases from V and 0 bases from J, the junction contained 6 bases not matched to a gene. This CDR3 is CASSSGTSGGSTDTQYF. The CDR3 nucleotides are TGTGCCAGCAGTTCCGGGACTAGCGGAGGAAGCACAGATACGCAGTATTTT.

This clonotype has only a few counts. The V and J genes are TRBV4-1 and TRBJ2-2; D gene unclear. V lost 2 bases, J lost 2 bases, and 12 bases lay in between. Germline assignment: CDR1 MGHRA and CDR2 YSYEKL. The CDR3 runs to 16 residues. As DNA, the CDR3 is TGCGCCAGCAGCCAAAGTGGCGAGCTCAACACCGGGGAGCTGTTTTTT. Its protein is CASSQSGELNTGELFF.

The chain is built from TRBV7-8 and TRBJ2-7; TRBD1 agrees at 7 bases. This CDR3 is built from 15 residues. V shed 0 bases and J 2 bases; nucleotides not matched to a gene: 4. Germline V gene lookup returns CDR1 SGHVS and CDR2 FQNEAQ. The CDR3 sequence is CASSLAGGAPYEQYF. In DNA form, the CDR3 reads TGTGCCAGCAGCTTAGCAGGGGGCGCGCCCTACGAGCAGTACTTC. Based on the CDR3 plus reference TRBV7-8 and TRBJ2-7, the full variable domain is GAGVSQSPRYKVAKRGQDVALRCDPISGHVSLFWYQQALGQGPEFLTYFQNEAQLDKSGLPSDRFFAERPEGSVSTLKIQRTQQEDSAVYLCASSLAGGAPYEQYFGPGTRLTVT.

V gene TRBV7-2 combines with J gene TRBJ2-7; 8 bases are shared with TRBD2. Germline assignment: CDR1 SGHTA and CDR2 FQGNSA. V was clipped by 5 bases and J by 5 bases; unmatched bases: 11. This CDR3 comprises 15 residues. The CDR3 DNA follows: TGTGCCAGCAGCCCAAGGGGACTAGACCCCCACGAGCAGTACTTC. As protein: CASSPRGLDPHEQYF.

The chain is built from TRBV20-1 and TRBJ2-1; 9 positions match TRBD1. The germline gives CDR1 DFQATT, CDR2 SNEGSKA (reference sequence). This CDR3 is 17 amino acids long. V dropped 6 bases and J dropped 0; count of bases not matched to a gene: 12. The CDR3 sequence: CSAMDRGITSSYNEQFF. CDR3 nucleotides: TGCAGTGCAATGGACAGGGGAATTACGAGCTCCTACAATGAGCAGTTCTTC.

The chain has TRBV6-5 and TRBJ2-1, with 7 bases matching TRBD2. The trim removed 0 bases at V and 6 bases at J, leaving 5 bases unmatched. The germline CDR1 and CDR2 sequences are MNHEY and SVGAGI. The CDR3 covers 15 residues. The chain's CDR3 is CASSYSGTKSNEQFF. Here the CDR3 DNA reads TGTGCCAGCAGTTACTCCGGGACTAAATCCAATGAGCAGTTCTTC.

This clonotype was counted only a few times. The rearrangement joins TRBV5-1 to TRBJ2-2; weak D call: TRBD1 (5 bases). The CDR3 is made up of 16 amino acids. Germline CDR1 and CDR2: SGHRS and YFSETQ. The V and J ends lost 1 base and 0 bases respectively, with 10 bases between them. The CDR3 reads CASSLKRGSNTGELFF. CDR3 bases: TGCGCCAGCAGCTTGAAAAGGGGTTCGAACACCGGGGAGCTGTTTTTT.

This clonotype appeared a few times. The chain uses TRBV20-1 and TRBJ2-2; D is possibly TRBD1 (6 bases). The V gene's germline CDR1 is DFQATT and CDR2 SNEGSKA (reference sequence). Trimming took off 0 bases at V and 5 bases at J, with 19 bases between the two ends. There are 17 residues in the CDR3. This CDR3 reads CSARDRPSQGRTGELFF. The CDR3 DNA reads TGCAGTGCTAGAGATCGCCCCAGCCAGGGGAGAACCGGGGAGCTGTTTTTT.

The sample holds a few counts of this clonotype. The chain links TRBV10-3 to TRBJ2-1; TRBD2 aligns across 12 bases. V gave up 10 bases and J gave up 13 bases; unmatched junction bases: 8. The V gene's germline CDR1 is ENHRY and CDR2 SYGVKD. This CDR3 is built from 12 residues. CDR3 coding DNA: TGTGCCACACGGGGGACTAGCGGGTTACAGTTCTTC. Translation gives CATRGTSGLQFF.

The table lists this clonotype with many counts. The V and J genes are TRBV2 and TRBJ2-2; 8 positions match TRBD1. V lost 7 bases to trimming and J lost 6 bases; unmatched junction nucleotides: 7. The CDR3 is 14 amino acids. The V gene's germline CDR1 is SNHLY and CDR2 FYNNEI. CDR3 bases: TGTGCCAGCACATACAGGGGGTATTCCGGGGAGCTGTTTTTT. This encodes CASTYRGYSGELFF.

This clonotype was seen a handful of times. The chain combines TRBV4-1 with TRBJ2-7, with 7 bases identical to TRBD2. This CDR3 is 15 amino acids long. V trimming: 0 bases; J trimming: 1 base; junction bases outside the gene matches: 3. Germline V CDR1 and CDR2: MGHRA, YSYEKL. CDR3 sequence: CASSQDVGGSYEQYF. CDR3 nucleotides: TGCGCCAGCAGCCAAGACGTGGGAGGGTCCTACGAGCAGTACTTC.

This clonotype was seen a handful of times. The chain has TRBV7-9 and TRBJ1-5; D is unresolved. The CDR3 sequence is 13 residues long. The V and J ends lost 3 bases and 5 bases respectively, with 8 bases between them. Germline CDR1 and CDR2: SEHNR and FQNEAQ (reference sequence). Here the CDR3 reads CASSFRHDQPQHF. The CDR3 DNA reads TGTGCCAGCAGCTTTCGACACGATCAGCCCCAGCATTTT.

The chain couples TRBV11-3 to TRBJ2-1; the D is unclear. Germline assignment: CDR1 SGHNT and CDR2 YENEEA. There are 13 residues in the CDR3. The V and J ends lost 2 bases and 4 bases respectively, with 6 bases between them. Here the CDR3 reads CASSLLGYNEQFF. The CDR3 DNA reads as TGTGCCAGCAGCTTACTCGGGTACAATGAGCAGTTCTTC.

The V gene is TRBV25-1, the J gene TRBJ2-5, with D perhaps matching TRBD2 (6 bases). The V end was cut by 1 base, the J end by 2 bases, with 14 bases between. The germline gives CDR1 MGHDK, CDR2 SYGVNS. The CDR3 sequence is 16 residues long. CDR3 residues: CASSELGAGPQETQYF. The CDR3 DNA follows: TGTGCCAGCAGTGAATTAGGGGCGGGACCTCAAGAGACCCAGTACTTC.

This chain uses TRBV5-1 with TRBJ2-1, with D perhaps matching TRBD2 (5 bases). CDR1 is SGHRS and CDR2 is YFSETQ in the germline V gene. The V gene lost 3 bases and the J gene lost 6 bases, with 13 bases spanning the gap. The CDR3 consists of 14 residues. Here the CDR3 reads CASSYRRTRNEQFF. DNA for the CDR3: TGCGCCAGCAGCTACCGGAGGACGCGCAATGAGCAGTTCTTC.